The source of this TCR beta chain is a study of cytomegalovirus exposure and HLA in healthy donors. Overall study context: There were about 85 million unique TCRs (from HLA-typed donors) in an early data release. Study-wide points: One variant, a missense change in DCLRE1C, was linked in a later analysis to TCR beta V- and J-gene trimming. Among TCR sequences, most were rare, though some public TCRs appeared in many donors. HLA alleles showed associations with fewer than 20,000 TCR beta sequences in a later analysis, at a 0.05 false discovery rate.

The CDR3 extends over 14 amino acids. V lost 6 bases, J lost 4 bases, and 6 bases stayed unmatched. Per the germline V gene, CDR1 is LNHDA and CDR2 is SQIVND (reference sequence). A word on this clone: Antigen: not known.

PCR employed 60 Vbeta and 13 Jbeta primers. Only in-frame clones appear in the TCRdb table, and some are missing; sequencing was by immunoSEQ multiplex PCR. The sample shows around 100,000 clones, and about 0.59% sits with its ten largest clones. Sequenced input: PBMCs. This chain connects TRBV19 to TRBJ1-5; TRBD1 aligns across 7 bases. This TCR derives from a man between 50 and 59 years old in good health and CMV-seronegative. As DNA, the CDR3 is TGTGCCAGTAGGACAGACAGGGTTAATCAGCCCCAGCATTTT. Its protein product is CASRTDRVNQPQHF.